These 30 T cell receptor beta chains originate from one sample sequenced in a study of blood T cell repertoires in COVID-19. Clones were sequenced by immunoSEQ multiplex PCR, and TCRdb holds only the in-frame ones, with some missing. The table includes approximately 350,000 clones, less than 90% detected once. Sequenced: peripheral blood. The receptors were gathered from an older woman with COVID-19, enrolled during active disease.

This clone was detected a few times. The chain combines TRBV19 with TRBJ1-5; TRBD1 matches 7 bases. The CDR3 has 15 amino acids. The V gene's germline CDR1 is LNHDA and CDR2 SQIVND (reference sequence). Trimming at V came to 5 bases and at J to 4 bases, leaving 8 bases not matched to a gene. The DNA of the CDR3 is TGTGCCAGTAGTCACGAGAGGGGGCGGAATCAGCCCCAGCATTTT. Protein: CASSHERGRNQPQHF. The variable domain in full, with the rest retrieved from reference TRBV19 and TRBJ1-5, is DGGITQSPKYLFRKEGQNVTLSCEQNLNHDAMYWYRQDPGQGLRLIYYSQIVNDFQKGDIAEGYSVSREKKESFPLTVTSAQKNPTAFYLCASSHERGRNQPQHFGDGTRLSIL.

The CDR3 DNA follows: TGCGCCAGCAGCTTGGCAGGGGGCAGGTCTAATGAAAAACTGTTTTTT. Protein: CASSLAGGRSNEKLFF. This chain links TRBV5-1 with TRBJ1-4; TRBD1 matches 8 bases. Germline V gene lookup returns CDR1 SGHRS and CDR2 YFSETQ. The V and J ends lost 0 bases and 3 bases, in that order; junction bases with no gene match: 4. The CDR3 has 16 residues.

The chain carries TRBV30 and TRBJ2-3; D is unclear. Per the germline V gene, CDR1 is GTSNPN and CDR2 is SVGIG (reference sequence). Trimming removed 3 bases at V and 2 bases at J, with 6 bases between. CDR3 length: 12 residues. This CDR3 is CAWSPSTDTQYF. The CDR3 coding sequence is TGTGCCTGGAGCCCTTCCACAGATACGCAGTATTTT.

The chain combines TRBV7-2 with TRBJ2-7; TRBD1 matches 7 bases. Per the germline V gene, CDR1 is SGHTA and CDR2 is FQGNSA. V was clipped by 6 bases and J by 6 bases; unmatched bases: 8. The length of the CDR3 is 13 residues. CDR3 amino acids: CASRPVGQLEQYF. The CDR3 DNA reads as TGTGCCAGCAGGCCCGTGGGACAGCTCGAGCAGTACTTC.

The V and J genes are TRBV21-1 and TRBJ1-5; the table's TRBD1 call for D was not verified on the DNA. TRBV21-1 is a listed pseudogene. This CDR3 has 14 amino acids. DNA for the CDR3: TGTGCCAGCAGCAAAAGACAGGGGAGCCAGCCCCAGCATTTT. Translation gives CASSKRQGSQPQHF.

V usage is TRBV11-3 and J usage is TRBJ2-1; 8 bases fit TRBD2. V lost 4 bases to trimming and J lost 6 bases; unmatched junction nucleotides: 5. Germline V lookup: CDR1 SGHNT, CDR2 YENEEA. The CDR3 has 14 amino acids. CDR3 in DNA: TGTGCCAGCAGCTGGTCCGGGACTAGCAATGAGCAGTTCTTC. It yields the protein CASSWSGTSNEQFF.

The chain combines TRBV6-5 with TRBJ2-7; tentatively, D is TRBD1 (6 bases). V lost 2 bases and J 2 bases, leaving 10 bases between the germline ends. Germline values: CDR1 MNHEY, CDR2 SVGAGI. CDR3 size: 14 residues. CDR3 region: CASSYLTGTYEQYF. The CDR3, as DNA: TGTGCCAGCAGTTACCTGACAGGAACCTACGAGCAGTACTTC.

The chain recombines TRBV10-2 with TRBJ1-6, with D unclear. The CDR3 has 13 amino acids. CDR1 WSHSY and CDR2 SAAADI come from the germline V gene. Trimming took 5 bases from V and 6 from J, leaving 8 bases between them. CDR3 DNA sequence: TGCGCCAGCAGTCTCCAGTCTAATTCACCCCTCCACTTT. Translating gives CASSLQSNSPLHF.

The chain couples TRBV7-9 to TRBJ2-1; 8 nucleotides agree with TRBD2. This CDR3 spans 18 amino acids. Germline V CDR1 and CDR2: SEHNR, FQNEAQ (reference sequence). The V segment lost 5 bases and the J segment 0 bases; nucleotides outside the gene matches: 12. CDR3 DNA: TGTGCCAGCAGCCCACGTGGTAGCGGGACGAGCTCCTACAATGAGCAGTTCTTC. Translated, it gives CASSPRGSGTSSYNEQFF. Variable domain in full (rest from reference TRBV7-9 and TRBJ2-1): DTGVSQNPRHKITKRGQNVTFRCDPISEHNRLYWYRQTLGQGPEFLTYFQNEAQLEKSRLLSDRFSAERPKGSFSTLEIQRTEQGDSAMYLCASSPRGSGTSSYNEQFFGPGTRLTVL.

The gene calls are TRBV7-3 and TRBJ2-1; 10 bases are a match to TRBD2. There are 16 residues in the CDR3. J gave up 7 bases and V 1 base, and 7 bases lay outside the gene matches. The V gene's germline CDR1 is SGHTA and CDR2 FQGTGA. The CDR3 coding sequence is TGTGCCAGCAGCTTAAGACAGTCTAGCGGGGGAAATGAGCAGTTCTTC. Residues: CASSLRQSSGGNEQFF. The full variable domain, in which reference TRBV7-3 and TRBJ2-1 provide the parts outside the CDR3, is GAGVSQTPSNKVTEKGKYVELRCDPISGHTALYWYRQSLGQGPEFLIYFQGTGAADDSGLPNDRFFAVRPEGSVSTLKIQRTERGDSAVYLCASSLRQSSGGNEQFFGPGTRLTVL.

V and J are TRBV27 and TRBJ2-3, with 8 bases matching TRBD2. The CDR3 spans 13 residues. Germline V lookup: CDR1 MNHEY, CDR2 SMNVEV (reference sequence). V lost 6 bases, J lost 12 bases, and 11 bases stayed unmatched. Here the CDR3 DNA reads TGTGCCAGCAGCCGGTCAATAGCGGGATCTCAGTATTTT. Amino acids: CASSRSIAGSQYF.

The chain is built from TRBV5-1 and TRBJ2-2; D gene uncertain. Germline loops: CDR1 SGHRS, CDR2 YFSETQ. The CDR3 loop spans 13 amino acids. The V end lost 4 bases, the J end lost 3 bases, and 7 bases lay between the germline ends. The CDR3: CASSPSDTGELFF. The CDR3 DNA reads as TGCGCCAGCAGCCCGTCCGACACCGGGGAGCTGTTTTTT.

CDR3 nucleotide sequence: TGTGCCAGCAGTCCTTCTAATAGCGGAAGCACAGATACGCAGTATTTT. This sequence encodes CASSPSNSGSTDTQYF. The rearrangement links TRBV2 to TRBJ2-3, with a tentative D call TRBD2 (6 bases). The germline V gene has CDR1 SNHLY and CDR2 FYNNEI. CDR3 length equals 16 residues. The germline V and J ends were trimmed by 5 bases and 0 bases, with 15 bases remaining between them.

This chain links TRBV11-2 with TRBJ1-2; 8 positions agree with TRBD1. CDR3 size: 17 residues. Germline CDR1 is SGHAT and CDR2 is FQNNGV. The ends lost 3 bases at V and 7 bases at J; junction bases unmatched: 16. CDR3 nucleotide sequence: TGTGCCAGCAGCTTTCTTGGCGGGGGACAGGATGGACCTGGCTACACCTTC. Translation: CASSFLGGGQDGPGYTF.

The chain is built from TRBV18 and TRBJ2-1, with a possible D match to TRBD1 (6 bases). Trimming left V 3 bases short and J 0 bases short, with 12 bases between. The CDR3 is made up of 16 amino acids. The germline gives CDR1 KGHSH, CDR2 LQKENI. The CDR3 is CASSPYRGSSYNEQFF. The CDR3 coding sequence is TGTGCCAGCTCACCGTATAGGGGGAGCTCCTACAATGAGCAGTTCTTC.

This clone has just a few counts. This chain uses TRBV28 with TRBJ1-1; 10 bases agree with TRBD1. CDR1 and CDR2 (germline): MDHEN, SYDVKM. J lost 4 bases, V lost 0 bases, and 2 bases had no gene match. The length of the CDR3 is 15 residues. CDR3: CASSLWRDRGTEAFF. The DNA for the CDR3 is TGTGCCAGCAGTTTATGGCGGGACAGGGGCACTGAAGCTTTCTTT.

V usage is TRBV7-8 and J usage is TRBJ2-3, with TRBD2 matching 13 bases. V lost 1 base to trimming and J lost 1 base; unmatched junction nucleotides: 5. The CDR3 loop spans 18 amino acids. Germline V lookup: CDR1 SGHVS, CDR2 FQNEAQ. DNA for the CDR3: TGTGCCAGCAGCTTAGAACTAGCGGGGGGGCTCGGCACAGATACGCAGTATTTT. It specifies CASSLELAGGLGTDTQYF.

The genes are TRBV6-6 and TRBJ2-7, with D unclear. CDR1 MNHNY and CDR2 SVGAGI come from the germline V gene (reference sequence). Trimming left V 3 bases short and J 4 bases short, with 7 bases between. The CDR3 spans 12 residues. The CDR3 spells CASSYDNYEQYF. CDR3 nucleotides: TGTGCCAGCAGTTATGACAATTACGAGCAGTACTTC.

The chain combines TRBV3-1 (or the pseudogene TRBV3-2) with TRBJ2-1; 10 bases line up with TRBD2. V gave up 5 bases and J gave up 9 bases; unmatched junction bases: 13. CDR3 size: 16 residues. CDR1 LGHDT and CDR2 YNNKEL come from the germline V gene (reference sequence). CDR3 nucleotides: TGTGCCAGCAGCGATTCTAGCGGGGGTATGTATCCTGAGCAGTTCTTC. It encodes CASSDSSGGMYPEQFF.

The V gene is TRBV7-2, the J gene TRBJ1-3; D uncertain. V lost 1 base and J lost 0, with 13 bases in between. The CDR3 consists of 17 residues. Germline-derived CDR1 and CDR2 are SGHTA and FQGNSA. The CDR3 loop reads CASSLVGRPSSGNTIYF. CDR3 coding DNA: TGTGCCAGCAGCTTAGTCGGCAGGCCCAGCTCTGGAAACACCATATATTTT.

The rearrangement links TRBV6-5 to TRBJ2-1, with 13 bases aligning to TRBD2. Germline-derived CDR1 and CDR2 are MNHEY and SVGAGI. The CDR3 runs to 15 residues. V lost 6 bases, J lost 7 bases, and 6 bases stayed unmatched. The DNA for the CDR3 is TGTGCCAGCAGAGTACTAGCGGGGGGGTGGAATGAGCAGTTCTTC. It encodes CASRVLAGGWNEQFF.

The rearrangement links TRBV25-1 to TRBJ1-2; 8 bases are a match to TRBD1. Trimming took 3 bases from V and 8 from J; bases not matched to a gene: 14. CDR1 and CDR2 (germline): MGHDK, SYGVNS. CDR3 length equals 16 residues. The CDR3: CASSDTIRGRGHGYTF. CDR3 nucleotides: TGTGCCAGCAGTGATACGATTCGGGGCAGGGGGCACGGCTACACCTTC.

This clone appeared a few times. The chain joins TRBV6-2 or TRBV6-3 to TRBJ1-1, with D perhaps matching TRBD1 (5 bases). CDR3 size: 13 residues. The V end was cut by 7 bases, the J end by 1 base, with 10 bases between. Germline loops: CDR1 MNHEY, CDR2 SVGEGT. In DNA, the CDR3 is TGTGCCAGCACCCCGACAGCGAACACTGAAGCTTTCTTT. It encodes CASTPTANTEAFF.

The chain combines TRBV7-6 with TRBJ2-7; D perhaps matches TRBD1 (6 bases). Trimming took off 1 base at V and 3 bases at J, with 13 bases between the two ends. The germline V gene encodes CDR1 SGHVS and CDR2 FNYEAQ. The CDR3 loop spans 15 amino acids. CDR3 nucleotides: TGTGCCAGCAGCTTAGAGACAGGCATCGGCTACGAGCAGTACTTC. Protein product: CASSLETGIGYEQYF.

The CDR3 sequence is CASSRISGDTQYF. CDR3 coding DNA: TGCGCCAGCAGCCGAATCTCAGGAGATACGCAGTATTTT. The rearrangement uses TRBV4-3 and TRBJ2-3; D ambiguous. Trimming cost V 4 bases and J 5 bases, with 10 bases left between them. The CDR3 length is 13 residues. Germline loops: CDR1 LGHNA, CDR2 YSLEER.

V gene TRBV3-1 (or the pseudogene TRBV3-2) combines with J gene TRBJ1-2, with unresolved D. The CDR3 is made up of 16 amino acids. The V and J ends lost 0 bases and 5 bases respectively, with 16 bases between them. Germline lookup yields CDR1 LGHDT and CDR2 YNNKEL (reference sequence). Here the CDR3 DNA reads TGTGCCAGCAGCCAAGATCGACCGGGTACACGGTATGGCTACACCTTC. Translated: CASSQDRPGTRYGYTF.

V usage is TRBV2 and J usage is TRBJ1-2; D is undetermined. Per the germline V gene, CDR1 is SNHLY and CDR2 is FYNNEI. The germline V and J ends were trimmed by 3 bases and 5 bases, with 16 bases remaining between them. This CDR3 region has 15 residues. CDR3 coding DNA: TGTGCCAGCAGTGAGGGAGGGTGGCAGATTTATGGCTACACCTTC. It encodes CASSEGGWQIYGYTF.

In its sample, this clone was seen once. The chain joins TRBV18 to TRBJ2-7; TRBD1 agrees at 9 bases. There are 13 residues in the CDR3. Germline values: CDR1 KGHSH, CDR2 LQKENI. V trimming: 3 bases; J trimming: 7 bases; junction bases outside the gene matches: 4. CDR3 loop: CASSPGTGLEQYF. CDR3 coding DNA: TGTGCCAGCTCACCCGGGACAGGGCTTGAGCAGTACTTC. The variable domain in full, with the rest retrieved from reference TRBV18 and TRBJ2-7, is NAGVMQNPRHLVRRRGQEARLRCSPMKGHSHVYWYRQLPEEGLKFMVYLQKENIIDESGMPKERFSAEFPKEGPSILRIQQVVRGDSAAYFCASSPGTGLEQYFGPGTRLTVT.

The chain recombines TRBV27 with TRBJ2-7, with D maybe TRBD2 (5 bases). Germline lookup yields CDR1 MNHEY and CDR2 SMNVEV (reference sequence). V lost 10 bases, J lost 0 bases, and 19 bases lay in between. This CDR3 has 15 residues. CDR3 DNA: TGTGCCACCTCCACCATATGGAGGAGCTCCTACGAGCAGTACTTC. Translation gives CATSTIWRSSYEQYF.

V is TRBV2 and J is TRBJ1-2; 7 positions match TRBD1. This CDR3 is built from 18 residues. With 2 bases clipped from V and 3 bases from J, the junction kept 15 bases outside the gene matches. Germline CDR1 is SNHLY and CDR2 is FYNNEI. In DNA form, the CDR3 reads TGTGCCAGCAGTGAAACTAAGGCCCCAGGACAGGTGGACTATGGCTACACCTTC. It translates to CASSETKAPGQVDYGYTF.